This T cell receptor beta chain was captured by sequencing in a study of blood T cell repertoires in COVID-19. The germline CDR1 and CDR2 sequences are SQVTM and ANQGSEA. J lost 15 bases, V lost 0 bases, and 8 bases had no gene match. This CDR3 spans 12 amino acids. Method: immunoSEQ multiplex PCR; TCRdb's copy keeps in-frame clones and lacks some. The data hold a few hundred thousand clones, with roughly 86% observed a single time. This TCR was sampled from an elderly man with acute or convalescent COVID-19. This chain uses TRBV29-1 with TRBJ2-1; 7 nucleotides agree with TRBD1. The source material was peripheral blood. The CDR3 DNA reads TGCAGCGTTGAAGAACGTTGGACAGGTCGGTTCTTC. Its protein product is CSVEERWTGRFF.